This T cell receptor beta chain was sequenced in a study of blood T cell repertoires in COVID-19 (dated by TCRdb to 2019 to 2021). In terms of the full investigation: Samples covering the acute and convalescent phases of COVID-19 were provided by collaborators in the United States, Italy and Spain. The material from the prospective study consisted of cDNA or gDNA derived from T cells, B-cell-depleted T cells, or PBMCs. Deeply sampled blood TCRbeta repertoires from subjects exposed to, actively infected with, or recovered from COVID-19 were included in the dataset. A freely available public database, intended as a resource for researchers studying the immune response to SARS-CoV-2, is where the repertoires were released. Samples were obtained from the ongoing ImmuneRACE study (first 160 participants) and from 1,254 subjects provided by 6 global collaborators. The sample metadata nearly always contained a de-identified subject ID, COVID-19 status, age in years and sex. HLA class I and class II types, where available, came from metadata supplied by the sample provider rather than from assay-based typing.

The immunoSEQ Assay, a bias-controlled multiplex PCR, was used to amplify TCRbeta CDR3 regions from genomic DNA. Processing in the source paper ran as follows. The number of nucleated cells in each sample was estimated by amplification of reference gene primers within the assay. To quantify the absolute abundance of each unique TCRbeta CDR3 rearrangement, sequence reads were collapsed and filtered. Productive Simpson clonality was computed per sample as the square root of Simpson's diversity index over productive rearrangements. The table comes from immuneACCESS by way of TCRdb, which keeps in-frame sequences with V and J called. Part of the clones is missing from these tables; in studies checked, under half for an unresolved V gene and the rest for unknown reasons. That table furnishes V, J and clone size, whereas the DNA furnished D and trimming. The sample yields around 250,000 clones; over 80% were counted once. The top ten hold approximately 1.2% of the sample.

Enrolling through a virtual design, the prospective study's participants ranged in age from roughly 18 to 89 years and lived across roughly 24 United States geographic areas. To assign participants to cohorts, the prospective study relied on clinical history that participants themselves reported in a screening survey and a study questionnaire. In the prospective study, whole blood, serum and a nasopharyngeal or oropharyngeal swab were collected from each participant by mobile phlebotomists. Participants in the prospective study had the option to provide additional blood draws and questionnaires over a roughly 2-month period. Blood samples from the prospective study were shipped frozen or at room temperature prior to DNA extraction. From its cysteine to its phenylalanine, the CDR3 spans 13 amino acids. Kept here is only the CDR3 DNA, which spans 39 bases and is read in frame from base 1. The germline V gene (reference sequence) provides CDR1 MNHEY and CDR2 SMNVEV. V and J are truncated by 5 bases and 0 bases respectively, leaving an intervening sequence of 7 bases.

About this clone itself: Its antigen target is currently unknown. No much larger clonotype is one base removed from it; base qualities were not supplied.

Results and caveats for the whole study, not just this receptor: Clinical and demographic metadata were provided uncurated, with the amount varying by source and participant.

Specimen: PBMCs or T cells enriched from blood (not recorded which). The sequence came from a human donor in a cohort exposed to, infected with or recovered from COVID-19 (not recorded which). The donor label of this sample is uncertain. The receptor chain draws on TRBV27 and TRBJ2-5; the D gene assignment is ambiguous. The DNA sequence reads TGTGCCAGCAGTCCCCAGTACCAAGAGACCCAGTACTTC. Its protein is CASSPQYQETQYF.